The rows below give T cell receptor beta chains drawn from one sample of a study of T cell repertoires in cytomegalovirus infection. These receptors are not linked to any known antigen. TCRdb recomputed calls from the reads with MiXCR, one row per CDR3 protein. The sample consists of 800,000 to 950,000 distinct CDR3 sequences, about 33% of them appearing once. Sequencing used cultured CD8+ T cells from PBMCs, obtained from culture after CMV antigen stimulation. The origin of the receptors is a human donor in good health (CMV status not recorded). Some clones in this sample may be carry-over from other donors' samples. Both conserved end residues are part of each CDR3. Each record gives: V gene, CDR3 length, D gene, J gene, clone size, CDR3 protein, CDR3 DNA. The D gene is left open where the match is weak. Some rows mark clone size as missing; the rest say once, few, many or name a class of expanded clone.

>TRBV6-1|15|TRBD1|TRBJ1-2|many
CASSVRDSSSYGYTF
TGTGCCAGCAGTGTTCGGGACAGTTCCTCCTATGGCTACACCTTC
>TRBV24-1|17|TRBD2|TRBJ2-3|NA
CVTSDATLRGVGDTQYF
TGTGTCACCAGTGACGCCACTTTGCGGGGGGTAGGTGATACGCAGTATTTT
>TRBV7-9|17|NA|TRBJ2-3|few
CASSGQHGQVRTDTQYF
TGTGCCAGCAGCGGTCAGCATGGCCAGGTGCGGACGGATACGCAGTATTTT
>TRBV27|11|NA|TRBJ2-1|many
CASSWSNEQFF
TGTGCCAGCAGTTGGAGCAATGAGCAGTTCTTC
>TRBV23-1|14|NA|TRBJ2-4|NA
CASSQSGGKNIQYF
TGCGCCAGCAGTCAATCTGGGGGGAAAAACATTCAGTACTTC
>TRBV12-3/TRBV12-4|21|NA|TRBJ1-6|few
CASSFALPGETKSSYNSPLHF
TGTGCCAGCAGTTTCGCCCTCCCCGGGGAAACCAAAAGCTCCTATAATTCACCCCTCCACTTT
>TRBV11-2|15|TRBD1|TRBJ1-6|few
CASSSRGTYNSPLHF
TGTGCCAGCAGCTCCAGGGGGACCTATAATTCACCCCTCCACTTT
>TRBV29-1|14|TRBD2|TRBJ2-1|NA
CSVVAGGLHNEQFF
TGCAGCGTTGTAGCGGGGGGGCTTCACAATGAGCAGTTCTTC
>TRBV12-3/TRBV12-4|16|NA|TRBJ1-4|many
CASSPWDISTNEKLFF
TGTGCCAGCAGTCCATGGGACATCTCAACTAATGAAAAACTGTTTTTT
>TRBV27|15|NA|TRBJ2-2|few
CASSPLGLNTGELFF
TGTGCCAGTAGTCCCCTTGGACTGAACACCGGGGAGCTGTTTTTT
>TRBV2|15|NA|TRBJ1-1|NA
CASSEPPQGNTEAFF
TGTGCCAGCAGTGAGCCTCCACAGGGGAACACTGAAGCTTTCTTT
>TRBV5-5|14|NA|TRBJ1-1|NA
CASSQWTYNTEAFF
TGTGCCAGCAGCCAGTGGACATATAACACTGAAGCTTTCTTT
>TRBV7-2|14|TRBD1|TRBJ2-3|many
CASSPDRDTDTQYF
TGTGCCAGCAGCCCGGACAGGGACACAGATACGCAGTATTTT
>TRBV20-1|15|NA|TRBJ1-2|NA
CSACQIQGSRYGYTF
TGCAGTGCTTGCCAAATCCAGGGGTCCCGCTATGGCTACACCTTC
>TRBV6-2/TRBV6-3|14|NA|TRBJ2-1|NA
CASSRTHMGHEQFF
TGTGCCAGCAGTCGCACACATATGGGCCATGAGCAGTTCTTC
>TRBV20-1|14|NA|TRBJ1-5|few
CSARNRGGDQPQHF
TGCAGTGCTAGAAACCGGGGCGGGGATCAGCCCCAGCATTTT
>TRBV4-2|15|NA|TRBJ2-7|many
CASSQENRGGYEQYF
TGTGCCAGCAGCCAAGAAAACCGAGGGGGCTACGAGCAGTACTTC
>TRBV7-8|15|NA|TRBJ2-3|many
CASSRQGFLTDTQYF
TGTGCCAGCAGCCGGCAGGGGTTCCTCACAGATACGCAGTATTTT
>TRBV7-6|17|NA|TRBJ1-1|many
CASSLEVPGDVATEAFF
TGTGCCAGCAGCTTAGAGGTTCCAGGGGATGTAGCCACTGAAGCTTTCTTT
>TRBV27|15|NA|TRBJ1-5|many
CASSLSGYSNQPQHF
TGTGCCAGCAGCTTATCGGGTTATAGCAATCAGCCCCAGCATTTT
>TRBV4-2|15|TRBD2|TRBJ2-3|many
CASSQDTGGPDTQYF
TGTGCCAGCAGCCAAGATACGGGGGGGCCAGATACGCAGTATTTT
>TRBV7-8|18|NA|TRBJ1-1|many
CASSLASRLKDGNTEAFF
TGTGCCAGCAGCTTAGCCTCCCGCCTTAAGGACGGGAACACTGAAGCTTTCTTT
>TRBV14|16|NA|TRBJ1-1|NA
CASSQDPGTLNTEAFF
TGTGCCAGCAGCCAAGACCCGGGGACTCTGAACACTGAAGCTTTCTTT
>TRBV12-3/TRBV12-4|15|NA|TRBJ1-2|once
CASSLGPPVNYGYTF
TGTGCCAGCAGTTTAGGTCCACCGGTTAACTATGGCTACACCTTC
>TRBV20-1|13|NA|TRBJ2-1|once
CSARGWDRHEQFF
TGCAGTGCAAGGGGGTGGGATCGCCATGAGCAGTTCTTC
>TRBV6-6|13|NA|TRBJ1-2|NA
CASLMGGPYGYTF
TGTGCCAGCCTTATGGGCGGCCCCTATGGCTACACCTTC
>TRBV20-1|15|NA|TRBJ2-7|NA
CSARDFQGYAYEQYF
TGCAGTGCTAGAGATTTCCAGGGGTATGCCTACGAGCAGTACTTC
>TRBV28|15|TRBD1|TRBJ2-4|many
CASSNNDRGGNIQYF
TGTGCCAGCAGCAACAATGACAGGGGTGGAAACATTCAGTACTTC
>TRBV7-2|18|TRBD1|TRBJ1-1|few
CASSKGRDRGRINTEAFF
TGTGCCAGCAGCAAAGGTCGGGACAGGGGGCGAATTAACACTGAAGCTTTCTTT
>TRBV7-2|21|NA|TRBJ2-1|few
CASSLVGLRPRGANRDDEQFF
TGTGCCAGCAGCTTAGTAGGGCTTCGTCCCCGAGGGGCTAACAGGGACGATGAGCAGTTCTTC
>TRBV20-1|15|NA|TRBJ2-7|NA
CSASRGLAGTNEQYF
TGCAGTGCCAGTAGGGGGCTAGCGGGTACCAACGAGCAGTACTTC
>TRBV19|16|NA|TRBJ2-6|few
CASTPDGASGANVLTF
TGTGCCAGTACCCCCGACGGGGCCTCTGGGGCCAACGTCCTGACTTTC
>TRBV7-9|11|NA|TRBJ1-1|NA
CASSLPIEAFF
TGTGCCAGCAGCTTGCCCATTGAAGCTTTCTTT
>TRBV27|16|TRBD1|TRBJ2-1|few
CASSSQGQALRNEQFF
TGTGCCAGCAGTTCGCAGGGACAGGCTCTAAGGAATGAGCAGTTCTTC
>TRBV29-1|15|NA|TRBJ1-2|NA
CSVEDGWGLDYGYTF
TGCAGCGTTGAAGATGGATGGGGGCTCGACTATGGCTACACCTTC
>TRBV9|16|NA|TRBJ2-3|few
CASSVRHGDRTDTQYF
TGTGCCAGCAGCGTCCGACACGGGGACCGCACAGATACGCAGTATTTT
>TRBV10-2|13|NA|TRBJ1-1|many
CASSVGWNTEAFF
TGCGCCAGCTCGGTTGGATGGAACACTGAAGCTTTCTTT
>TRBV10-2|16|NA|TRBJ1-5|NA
CASSAQGRGGNQPQHF
TGCGCCAGCAGCGCGCAGGGCAGGGGTGGCAATCAGCCCCAGCATTTT
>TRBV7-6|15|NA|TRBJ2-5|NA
CASSLAPGPQETQYF
TGTGCCAGCAGCTTAGCCCCAGGGCCCCAAGAGACCCAGTACTTC
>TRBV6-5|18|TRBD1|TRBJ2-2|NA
CASSYSFGTVFGTGELFF
TGTGCCAGCAGTTACTCTTTTGGGACAGTCTTTGGCACCGGGGAGCTGTTTTTT
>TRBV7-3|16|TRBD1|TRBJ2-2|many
CASSSGRGRRAGELFF
TGTGCCAGCAGCTCCGGCAGGGGGCGTAGGGCCGGGGAGCTGTTTTTT
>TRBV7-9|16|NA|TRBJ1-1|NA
CAGSSRKEIMNTEAFF
TGTGCCGGCAGCTCAAGAAAGGAAATCATGAACACTGAAGCTTTCTTT
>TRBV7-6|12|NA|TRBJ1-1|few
CATGRVGTEAFF
TGTGCCACGGGTCGGGTAGGCACTGAAGCTTTCTTT
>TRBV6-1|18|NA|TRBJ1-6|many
CASSEANGRSSYNSPLHF
TGTGCCAGCAGTGAAGCGAATGGCAGGAGCTCCTATAATTCACCCCTCCACTTT
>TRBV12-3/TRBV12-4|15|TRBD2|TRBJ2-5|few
CASSRGLAGAETQYF
TGTGCCAGCAGCCGGGGACTAGCGGGGGCGGAGACCCAGTACTTC
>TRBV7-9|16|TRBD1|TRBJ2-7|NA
CASSPNRGRQKNEQYF
TGTGCCAGCAGTCCAAACAGGGGCCGACAGAAAAACGAGCAGTACTTC
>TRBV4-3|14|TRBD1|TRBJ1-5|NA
CASSQGQGVQPQHF
TGCGCCAGCAGCCAAGGACAGGGAGTTCAGCCCCAGCATTTT
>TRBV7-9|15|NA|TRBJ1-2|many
CASSPKVDTNYGYTF
TGTGCCAGCAGCCCAAAGGTGGATACGAACTATGGCTACACCTTC
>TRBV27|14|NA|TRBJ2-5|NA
CASKIAAFQETQYF
TGTGCCAGCAAAATAGCCGCTTTCCAAGAGACCCAGTACTTC
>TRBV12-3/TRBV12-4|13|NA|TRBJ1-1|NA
CASSSREGTEAFF
TGTGCCAGCAGTTCCAGGGAGGGGACTGAAGCTTTCTTT
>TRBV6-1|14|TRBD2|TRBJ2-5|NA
CASSERGVEETQYF
TGTGCCAGCAGTGAACGGGGGGTGGAGGAGACCCAGTACTTC
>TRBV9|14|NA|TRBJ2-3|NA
CASSVDPGGDTQYF
TGTGCCAGCAGCGTAGACCCGGGGGGCGATACGCAGTATTTT
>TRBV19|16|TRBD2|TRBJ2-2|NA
CASSIPRGENTGELFF
TGTGCCAGTAGTATTCCGCGGGGGGAAAACACCGGGGAGCTGTTTTTT
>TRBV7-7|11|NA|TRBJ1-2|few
CAVAGEEGYTF
TGTGCTGTGGCGGGGGAGGAAGGCTACACCTTC